This entry features one TCR beta chain sequence. This entry is derived from a study of T cells and copy number aberrations in small-cell lung cancer. Measured with immunoSEQ multiplex PCR; TCRdb has only the in-frame clones, and not every one. The sample records around 6,200 clones, roughly 76% being singletons. CDR1 and CDR2 (germline): KGHSH, LQKENI. V gave up 4 bases and J gave up 4 bases, with 10 bases separating them. This CDR3 comprises 13 residues. Tumor tissue came from three grid-selected regions of each formalin-fixed paraffin-embedded block. This chain links TRBV18 with TRBJ1-2; D is uncertain. This sequence originates from a man aged 45-65 years with small cell lung cancer. Sequenced input: tumor tissue. In DNA, the CDR3 is TGTGCCAGCTCACGAGAGGGATTCTATGGCTACACCTTC. Translating it yields CASSREGFYGYTF.